Sequencing of this T cell receptor (beta chain) was carried out in a study of Ad26.COV2.S vaccination and SARS-CoV-2 variants. Study summary: Donor got 5x10^10 or 1x10^11 viral particles of Ad26.COV2.S.

Produced via immunoSEQ multiplex PCR; TCRdb's table is partial and in-frame only. The data contain about 680,000 clones, 70% to 90% of them singletons. In the case of this clone: Its matching antigen is unknown.

General study findings and limits: Analyses of TCR breadth and depth may have underestimated total T cell responses.

Deletions cut 0 bases from V and 3 bases from J, with 6 bases between. The germline V gene has CDR1 MNHEY and CDR2 SVGEGT. There are 14 residues in the CDR3. Noted treatment: 15 to 20 received Ad26.COV2.S at low or high dose, single or two shots; about five received placebo; per-sample allocation not given. Samples came from day 63 after the first vaccine or placebo injection. An adult aged 18-55 years in Boston served as the donor. V gene TRBV6-2 or TRBV6-3 combines with J gene TRBJ2-1, with D unresolved. Source: peripheral blood, taken in a trial of Ad26.COV2.S vaccine versus placebo. The receptor's source is a person aged 18-65 years who received the Ad26.COV2.S COVID-19 vaccine or a placebo. In nucleotides, the CDR3 is TGTGCCAGCAGTTACTCGAGGTTCTACAATGAGCAGTTCTTC. This sequence encodes CASSYSRFYNEQFF.